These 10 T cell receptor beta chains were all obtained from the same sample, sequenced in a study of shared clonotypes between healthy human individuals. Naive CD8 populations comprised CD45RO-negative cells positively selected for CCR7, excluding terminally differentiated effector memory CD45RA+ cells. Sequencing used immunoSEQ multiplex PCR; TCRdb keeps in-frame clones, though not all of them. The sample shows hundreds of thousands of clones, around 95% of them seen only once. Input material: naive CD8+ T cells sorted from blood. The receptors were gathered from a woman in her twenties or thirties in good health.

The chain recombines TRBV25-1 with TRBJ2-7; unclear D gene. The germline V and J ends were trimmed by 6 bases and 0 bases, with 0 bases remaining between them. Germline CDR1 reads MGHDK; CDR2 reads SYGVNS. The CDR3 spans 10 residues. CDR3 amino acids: CASSSYEQYF. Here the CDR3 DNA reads TGTGCCAGCAGCTCCTACGAGCAGTACTTC.

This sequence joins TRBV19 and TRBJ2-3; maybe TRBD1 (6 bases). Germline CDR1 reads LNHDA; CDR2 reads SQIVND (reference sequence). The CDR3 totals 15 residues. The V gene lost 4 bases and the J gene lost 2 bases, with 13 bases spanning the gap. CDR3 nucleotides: TGTGCCAGTAGTACACGAACAGGGCCCACAGATACGCAGTATTTT. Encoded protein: CASSTRTGPTDTQYF.

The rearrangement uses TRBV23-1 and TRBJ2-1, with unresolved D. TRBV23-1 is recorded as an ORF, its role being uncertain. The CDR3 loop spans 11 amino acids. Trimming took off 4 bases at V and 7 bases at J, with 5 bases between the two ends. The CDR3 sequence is CASSPKNEQFF. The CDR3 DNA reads TGCGCCAGCAGTCCTAAAAATGAGCAGTTCTTC.

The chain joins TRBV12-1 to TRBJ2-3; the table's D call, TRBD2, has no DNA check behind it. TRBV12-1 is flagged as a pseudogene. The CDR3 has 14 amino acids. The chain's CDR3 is CASSFFPLTDTQYF. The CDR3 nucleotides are TGTGCCAGCAGCTTCTTCCCTCTCACAGATACGCAGTATTTT.

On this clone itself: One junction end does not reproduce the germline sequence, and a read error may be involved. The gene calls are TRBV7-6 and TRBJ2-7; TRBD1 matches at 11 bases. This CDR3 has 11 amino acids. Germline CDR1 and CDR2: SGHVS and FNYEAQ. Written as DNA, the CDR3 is TGTGCCAGCAGCTCCGGACAGGGGGCCCAATTC. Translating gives CASSSGQGAQF.

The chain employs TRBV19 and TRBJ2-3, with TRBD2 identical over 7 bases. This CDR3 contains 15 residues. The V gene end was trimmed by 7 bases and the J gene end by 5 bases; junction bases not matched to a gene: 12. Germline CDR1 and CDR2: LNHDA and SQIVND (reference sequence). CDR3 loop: CASNFRGERQDTQYF. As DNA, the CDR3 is TGTGCCAGTAACTTTCGGGGGGAGCGTCAAGATACGCAGTATTTT.

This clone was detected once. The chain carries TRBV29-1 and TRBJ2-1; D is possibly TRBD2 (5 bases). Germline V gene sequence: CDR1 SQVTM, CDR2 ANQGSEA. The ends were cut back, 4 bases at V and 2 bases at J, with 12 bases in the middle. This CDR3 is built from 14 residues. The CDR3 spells CSVGGVGAYNEQFF. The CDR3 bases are TGCAGCGTTGGGGGAGTGGGTGCCTACAATGAGCAGTTCTTC.

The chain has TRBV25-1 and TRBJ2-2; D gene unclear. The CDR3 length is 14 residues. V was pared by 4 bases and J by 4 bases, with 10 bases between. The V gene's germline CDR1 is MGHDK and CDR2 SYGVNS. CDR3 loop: CASSVTIGTGELFF. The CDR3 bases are TGTGCCAGCAGTGTGACCATCGGCACCGGGGAGCTGTTTTTT.

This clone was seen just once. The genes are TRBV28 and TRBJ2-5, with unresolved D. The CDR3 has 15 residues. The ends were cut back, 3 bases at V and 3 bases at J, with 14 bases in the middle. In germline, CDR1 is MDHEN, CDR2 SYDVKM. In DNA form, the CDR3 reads TGTGCCAGCAGTTTTTTTCTAGGCCGGAAAGAGACCCAGTACTTC. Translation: CASSFFLGRKETQYF.

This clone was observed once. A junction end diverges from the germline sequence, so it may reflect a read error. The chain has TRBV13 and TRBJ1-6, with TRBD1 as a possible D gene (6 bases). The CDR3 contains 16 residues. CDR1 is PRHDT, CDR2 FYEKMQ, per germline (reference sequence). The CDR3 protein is CASRFTADRRNSPLHF. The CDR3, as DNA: TGTGCCAGCCGCTTTACCGCCGACAGGAGAAATTCACCCCTCCACTTT.